This T cell receptor beta chain stems from a study of radiation and T cells in renal cell carcinoma. Study-wide findings and caveats: From baseline, blood top tumor clonotypes peaked at 2 weeks post-radiation.

Described time point: baseline pretreatment blood. Treatment: 15 Gy SBRT to primary tumor, nephrectomy 4 weeks later. Blood was sampled at baseline, 2 weeks and 4 weeks after SBRT. The assay was immunoSEQ multiplex PCR, and TCRdb's table has in-frame clones only and misses some. The sample lists 70,000 to 95,000 clones, over 75% seen once, with almost 6.5% in the top ten. Looked up from germline, CDR1 is PRHDT and CDR2 is FYEKMQ (reference sequence). This CDR3 contains 12 residues. The J segment lost 5 bases and the V segment lost 6 bases, leaving 1 base of the junction unmatched. On this clone: The antigen remains undetermined.

The clonotype was recovered from a man aged 55 to 69 with renal cell carcinoma. This chain uses TRBV13 with TRBJ1-1; TRBD1 agrees at 9 bases. Sequencing was performed on blood, taken from a patient whose treatment included radiotherapy and nephrectomy. DNA of the CDR3: TGTGCCAGCAGGGGGACAGGGACTGAAGCTTTCTTT. Its protein is CASRGTGTEAFF.